This TCR beta chain was sequenced for a study of neurological immune-mediated disorders. 5'RACE employing 10-nucleotide random UMIs yielded the cDNA. Via MiXCR, TCRdb re-called the 5' RACE reads, giving one row per CDR3 protein. The sample carries 50,000 to 70,000 distinct CDR3 sequences, approximately 11% recorded once. This clonotype was observed at least ten times. Unsorted libraries came from 2 million PBMCs stored at -80 °C. The CDR3 is made up of 16 amino acids. Germline assignment: CDR1 MGHRA and CDR2 YSYEKL. The ends lost 0 bases at V and 6 bases at J; junction bases unmatched: 5. This TCR came from a woman aged 55 to 70 with HTLV-1-associated myelopathy (HAM/TSP). The rearrangement uses TRBV4-1 and TRBJ2-1, with TRBD2 identical over 10 bases. Sequenced: PBMCs. The CDR3 DNA reads TGCGCCAGCAGCCAAGAGGAAGCGGGAGGGGTCAATGAGCAGTTCTTC. Translated, it gives CASSQEEAGGVNEQFF.